This T cell receptor (beta chain) was sequenced during a study of CXCR3-negative and CXCR3-positive naive CD8 T cells. Study-level points and caveats: Both naive subsets showed comparably high diversity, and memory CD8+ cells showed much lower diversity.

Cells that were CD45RO-CCR7+CD27+CD95- constituted naive CD8+ T cells. CDR1 is MDHEN, CDR2 SYDVKM, per germline. This CDR3 comprises 15 residues. The TRB libraries of cDNA were built by UMI-labeled 5' RACE. Using the 5' RACE reads, TCRdb records one entry per CDR3 protein without DNA. This sample carries over 80,000 distinct CDR3 sequences, with roughly 1.5% going to the ten biggest clones. On this clonotype: The antigen is undetermined.

Sequencing was done on a sample of naive CXCR3- CD8+ T cells from blood. Subset denoted: CD45RO-CCR7+CD27+CD95- naive CD8+ T cells lacking CXCR3 (TNR3-). V and J are TRBV28 and TRBJ2-3; TCRdb indicates TRBD1, and absent DNA this call remains unverified. The receptor comes from a human donor in good health. Some clones in this sample may be carry-over from other donors' samples. Here the CDR3 reads CASSRPGETRDTQYF. Looking up the rest from reference TRBV28 and TRBJ2-3 gives the full variable domain: DVKVTQSSRYLVKRTGEKVFLECVQDMDHENMFWYRQDPGLGLRLIYFSYDVKMKEKGDIPEGYSVSREKKERFSLILESASTNQTSMYLCASSRPGETRDTQYFGPGTRLTVL.